The source of this TCR beta chain is a study of brain T cells in children with intractable seizures. Regarding time point: blood from clinic visit 5 months post-surgery; TSC patient then seizure free. The protocol was immunoSEQ multiplex PCR, while the TCRdb copy is restricted to in-frame clones and leaves out a portion. Of hundreds of thousands of clones listed, over 85% are singletons. The CDR3 is 14 amino acids. With 2 bases clipped from V and 6 bases from J, the junction kept 6 bases outside the gene matches. Per germline, CDR1 MNHEY and CDR2 SMNVEV (reference sequence). This sample comprised peripheral blood, obtained roughly 5 months after surgery. The chain employs TRBV27 and TRBJ1-1, with 7 bases lining up with TRBD1. The clonotype originates from a boy younger than two with tuberous sclerosis and intractable seizures. In DNA form, the CDR3 reads TGTGCCAGCAGTTTAAACCGGGACAGAGCTGAAGCTTTCTTT. The encoded protein is CASSLNRDRAEAFF.